A selection of T cell receptor beta chains follows, all from one sample in a study of blood T cell repertoires in COVID-19. TCRdb's copy holds only in-frame clones and misses some; the assay was immunoSEQ multiplex PCR. The table has around 230,000 clones, roughly 85% seen once. The sample consisted of peripheral blood. Every receptor here comes from an older woman with active or convalescent COVID-19. CDR3s include the opening cysteine and the closing phenylalanine or tryptophan. Fields, in order: V gene, CDR3 length, D gene, clone size, J gene, CDR3 DNA, CDR3 protein. The D gene is left open where the match is weak. Size is omitted from some rows. Given values are once, few, many or a class for expanded clones.

TRBV28	15	.	.	TRBJ2-3	TGTGCCAGCAGTTTAGCCCCAGGGGAGGGAGATACGCAGTATTTT	CASSLAPGEGDTQYF
TRBV5-5	11	.	.	TRBJ2-4	TGTGCCAGCAGCTTACTCAACATTCAGTACTTC	CASSLLNIQYF
TRBV29-1	13	TRBD2	few	TRBJ2-7	TGCAGCGGCAGACTAGCGGGAGCAAGCGAGCAGTACTTC	CSGRLAGASEQYF
TRBV30	14	TRBD1	.	TRBJ1-5	TGTGCCTGGAGTCAGGACAGGGAGCATCAGCCCCAGCATTTT	CAWSQDREHQPQHF
TRBV14	12	.	.	TRBJ1-1	TGTGCCAGCAGCCGACTCCCGAATGAAGCTTTCTTT	CASSRLPNEAFF
TRBV5-1	15	.	few	TRBJ1-4	TGCGCCAGCAGCTTGGCCGGTTCAACTAATGAAAAACTGTTTTTT	CASSLAGSTNEKLFF
TRBV11-3	15	.	.	TRBJ1-3	TGTGCCAGCAGCTTGCAGGGAATACCTGGAAACACCATATATTTT	CASSLQGIPGNTIYF
TRBV5-4	19	.	.	TRBJ2-6	TGTGCCAGCAGCCTGCTAAGAGGGGGTCCCCGGACTGGGGCCAACGTCCTGACTTTC	CASSLLRGGPRTGANVLTF
TRBV5-1	14	.	.	TRBJ1-3	TGCGCCAGCAGCCCCGGTGGCTCTGGAAACACCATATATTTT	CASSPGGSGNTIYF
TRBV6-2/TRBV6-3	14	TRBD1	once	TRBJ2-7	TGTGCCAGCAGCCGACCGGGACAGTACTACGAGCAGTACTTC	CASSRPGQYYEQYF
TRBV5-1	14	.	once	TRBJ1-4	TGCGCCAGCAGCTTGGGCACTCTCGATGAAAAACTGTTTTTT	CASSLGTLDEKLFF
TRBV10-3	12	.	.	TRBJ1-3	TGTGCCTCGACAGAATCTGGAAACACCATATATTTT	CASTESGNTIYF
TRBV6-5	14	.	.	TRBJ2-2	TGTGCCACTCGGTCCGGGGGTTGGACCGGGGAGCTGTTTTTT	CATRSGGWTGELFF
TRBV5-4	15	.	.	TRBJ2-7	TGTGCCAGCAGCTTGGAATTCGGGTCGGGGTACGAGCAGTACTTC	CASSLEFGSGYEQYF
TRBV28	13	.	.	TRBJ1-4	TGTGCCAGCACCCTGGGACTTTATGAAAAACTGTTTTTT	CASTLGLYEKLFF
TRBV7-9	13	.	once	TRBJ1-3	TGTGCCAGCAGCTTAGTAAATGGAAACACCATATATTTT	CASSLVNGNTIYF
TRBV19	13	TRBD1	.	TRBJ2-7	TGTGCCAGTAGTATGGGACAGTCCTACGAGCAGTACTTC	CASSMGQSYEQYF
TRBV11-2	15	TRBD1	.	TRBJ2-5	TGTGCCAGCAGCTTATCGACAGGGGAAGGGGAGACCCAGTACTTC	CASSLSTGEGETQYF
TRBV28	11	.	.	TRBJ2-2	TGTGCCAGCAGCCGGGTCGGGGAGCTGTTTTTT	CASSRVGELFF
TRBV30	13	.	.	TRBJ1-1	TGTGCCTGGAGTTACAGGGTCAACACTGAAGCTTTCTTT	CAWSYRVNTEAFF
TRBV3-1/TRBV3-2	14	TRBD1	.	TRBJ1-4	TGTGCCAGCAGCTCGGGACAGGGGTTTGAAAAACTGTTTTTT	CASSSGQGFEKLFF
TRBV7-2	13	.	.	TRBJ2-2	TGTGCCAGCAGCCTAACAGGCACCGGGGAGCTGTTTTTT	CASSLTGTGELFF
TRBV5-1	15	.	.	TRBJ1-1	TGCGCCAGCAGCTTGGCGCCGGGATTGAACACTGAAGCTTTCTTT	CASSLAPGLNTEAFF
TRBV6-5	15	TRBD1	.	TRBJ1-2	TGTGCCAGCAGGGACGACCGGGACAGGGTTAGGGGCTACACCTTC	CASRDDRDRVRGYTF
TRBV28	15	.	.	TRBJ2-7	TGTGCCAGCAGTCCCACGGAGGCAGGAGCCTACGAGCAGTACTTC	CASSPTEAGAYEQYF
TRBV12-3/TRBV12-4	13	.	.	TRBJ2-5	TGTGCCAGCAGGTCACAGGGCCAAGAGACCCAGTACTTC	CASRSQGQETQYF
TRBV2	13	TRBD1	.	TRBJ1-1	TGTGCCAGCAGAGGACAGGGGACCACTGAAGCTTTCTTT	CASRGQGTTEAFF
TRBV28	13	.	.	TRBJ1-1	TGTGCCAGCAGCCCACCCAGGGGCACTGAAGCTTTCTTT	CASSPPRGTEAFF
TRBV7-9	15	TRBD1	.	TRBJ1-1	TGTGCCAGCAGCTTACAGGGGGGCATGAACACTGAAGCTTTCTTT	CASSLQGGMNTEAFF
TRBV5-4	13	.	.	TRBJ2-7	TGTGCCAGCAGCTTGGCCGGAGGGGACGAGCAGTACTTC	CASSLAGGDEQYF
TRBV15	14	.	.	TRBJ1-1	TGTGCCACCAGCAGAAACCGTGGAGGGACTGAAGCTTTCTTT	CATSRNRGGTEAFF
TRBV11-3	12	.	.	TRBJ2-5	TGTGCCAGCAGCTTGACTGGGGAGACCCAGTACTTC	CASSLTGETQYF
TRBV30	19	TRBD1	.	TRBJ1-5	TGTGCCTGGAGTAGGGATGGGACAGTGGGGGGTTATAGCAATCAGCCCCAGCATTTT	CAWSRDGTVGGYSNQPQHF
TRBV3-1/TRBV3-2	14	TRBD1	.	TRBJ2-7	TGTGCCAGCAGTCGCGGGACAGGGGGTATGGAGCAGTACTTC	CASSRGTGGMEQYF
TRBV11-2	13	TRBD2	.	TRBJ2-3	TGTGCCAGCAGCTTAACAGCGGGGGATACGCAGTATTTT	CASSLTAGDTQYF
TRBV20-1	14	TRBD1	.	TRBJ1-2	TGCAGTGCTAGTGAAGGACAGGGAGGGTATGGCTACACCTTC	CSASEGQGGYGYTF
TRBV15	16	TRBD2	.	TRBJ2-3	TGTGCCACCAGCAGGGATCTAGCGGGAGGTTCGGATACGCAGTATTTT	CATSRDLAGGSDTQYF
TRBV10-2	11	.	.	TRBJ2-1	TGCGCCAGCGGCTCGCAGGTTGAGCAGTTCTTC	CASGSQVEQFF
TRBV6-5	14	.	.	TRBJ1-2	TGTGCCAGCGGTTCTGGTCCTCCGCGCTATGGCTACACCTTC	CASGSGPPRYGYTF
TRBV28	14	.	.	TRBJ1-6	TGTGCCAGCATCGCAGGCTCCTATAATTCACCCCTCCACTTT	CASIAGSYNSPLHF
TRBV6-6	13	.	.	TRBJ2-1	TGTGCCAGCAGCTCCCCACGGGTAGGCGAGCAGTTCTTC	CASSSPRVGEQFF
TRBV9	17	TRBD2	.	TRBJ2-1	TGTGCCAGCAGCACTCAACTGGGAACGGGACTAGAAAATGAGCAGTTCTTC	CASSTQLGTGLENEQFF
TRBV25-1	13	.	.	TRBJ1-5	TGTGCCAGCAGGGGCCTTAGCAATCAGCCCCAGCATTTT	CASRGLSNQPQHF